Below, one T cell receptor (beta chain) is given with its context. TCRdb's table, derived via immunoSEQ multiplex PCR, lists solely in-frame clones and lacks some. The repertoire consists of hundreds of thousands of clones, with around nine tenths occurring once and the leading ten covering around 2%. Losses at the gene ends were 8 bases for V and 0 bases for J; bases not matched to a gene: 11. Germline V gene data show CDR1 as KGHSH and CDR2 as LQKENI. This CDR3 is built from 16 residues. The record originates from a study of blood T cell repertoires in COVID-19. The chain joins TRBV18 to TRBJ1-2, with TRBD1 identical over 8 bases. The TCR sequence derives from a woman in her late teens or twenties who had recovered from COVID-19. Material: PBMCs or T cells enriched from blood (not recorded which). The CDR3 DNA follows: TGTGCCAGCGGACAGGGCCCAGTCTCAGCTAACTATGGCTACACCTTC. Its translation is CASGQGPVSANYGYTF.